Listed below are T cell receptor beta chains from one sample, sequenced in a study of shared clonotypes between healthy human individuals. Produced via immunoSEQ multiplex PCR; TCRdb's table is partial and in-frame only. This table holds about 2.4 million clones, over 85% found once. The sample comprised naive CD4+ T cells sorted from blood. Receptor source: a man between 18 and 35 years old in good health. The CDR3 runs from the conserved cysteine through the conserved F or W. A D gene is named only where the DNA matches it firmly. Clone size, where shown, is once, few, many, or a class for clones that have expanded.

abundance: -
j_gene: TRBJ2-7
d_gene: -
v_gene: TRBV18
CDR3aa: CASSQRVGSYEQYF
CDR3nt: TGTGCCAGCTCGCAGCGGGTAGGTTCCTACGAGCAGTACTTC

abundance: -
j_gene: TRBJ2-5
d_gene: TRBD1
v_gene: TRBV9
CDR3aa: CASSATGAWETQYF
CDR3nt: TGTGCCAGCAGCGCAACAGGGGCTTGGGAGACCCAGTACTTC

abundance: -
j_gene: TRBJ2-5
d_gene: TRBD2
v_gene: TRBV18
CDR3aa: CASQLAGIQETQYF
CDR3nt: TGTGCCAGCCAACTAGCGGGGATACAAGAGACCCAGTACTTC

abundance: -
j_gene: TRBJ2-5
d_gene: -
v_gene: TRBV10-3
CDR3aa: CATSWVEGHRETQYF
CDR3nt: TGTGCCACCAGTTGGGTAGAGGGGCATCGGGAGACCCAGTACTTC

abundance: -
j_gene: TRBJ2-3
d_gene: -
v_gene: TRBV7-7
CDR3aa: CASSLGGGQQGDTQYF
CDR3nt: TGTGCTAGCAGCTTAGGAGGGGGACAGCAGGGGGATACGCAGTATTTT

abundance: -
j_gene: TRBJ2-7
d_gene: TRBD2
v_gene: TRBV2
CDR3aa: CASSVPGLAGAQQYF
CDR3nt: TGTGCCAGCAGTGTTCCGGGACTAGCGGGAGCCCAGCAGTACTTC

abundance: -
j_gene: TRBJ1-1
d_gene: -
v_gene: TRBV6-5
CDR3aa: CASGQKGRAEAFF
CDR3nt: TGTGCCAGCGGACAGAAAGGGAGGGCTGAAGCTTTCTTT

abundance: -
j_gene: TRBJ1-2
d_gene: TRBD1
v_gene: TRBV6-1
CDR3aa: CASSEPGQANYGYTF
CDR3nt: TGTGCCAGCAGTGAACCGGGACAGGCTAACTATGGCTACACCTTC

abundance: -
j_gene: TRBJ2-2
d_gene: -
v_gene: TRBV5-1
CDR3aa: CASDQGRGTGELFF
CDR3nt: TGCGCCAGCGATCAGGGCCGGGGCACCGGGGAGCTGTTTTTT

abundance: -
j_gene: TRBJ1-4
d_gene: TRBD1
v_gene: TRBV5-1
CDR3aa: CASSDGLRGREEKLFF
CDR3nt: TGCGCCAGCAGCGACGGTTTGAGGGGGCGGGAAGAAAAACTGTTTTTT

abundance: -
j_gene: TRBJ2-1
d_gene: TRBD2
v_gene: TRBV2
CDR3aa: CASTTLGTSGSNEQFF
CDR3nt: TGTGCCAGCACCACACTTGGGACTAGCGGGAGTAATGAGCAGTTCTTC

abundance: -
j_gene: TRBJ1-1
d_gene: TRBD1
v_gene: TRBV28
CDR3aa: CASGTASEAFF
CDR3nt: TGTGCCAGCGGGACAGCATCTGAAGCTTTCTTT

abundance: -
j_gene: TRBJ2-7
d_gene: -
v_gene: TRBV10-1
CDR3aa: CASSERPGQRALEQYF
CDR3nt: TGCGCCAGCAGTGAGAGACCCGGGCAGAGGGCTCTAGAGCAGTACTTC

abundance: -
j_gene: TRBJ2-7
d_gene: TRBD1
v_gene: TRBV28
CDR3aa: CASSSPGQGSSYEQYF
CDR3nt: TGTGCCAGCAGTTCCCCGGGACAGGGCTCATCCTACGAGCAGTACTTC

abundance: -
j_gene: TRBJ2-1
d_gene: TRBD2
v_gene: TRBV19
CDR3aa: CASSSSGAARNEQFF
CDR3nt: TGTGCCAGTAGTTCTAGCGGGGCCGCGCGGAATGAGCAGTTCTTC

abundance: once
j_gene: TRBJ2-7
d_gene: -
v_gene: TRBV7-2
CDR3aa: CASSLVGRLAYEQYF
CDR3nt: TGTGCCAGCAGCTTAGTTGGGAGACTAGCCTACGAGCAGTACTTC

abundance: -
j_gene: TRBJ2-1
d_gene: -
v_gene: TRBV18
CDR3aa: CASSDTGTTRRNEQFF
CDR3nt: TGTGCCAGCTCAGATACAGGGACTACACGCCGGAATGAGCAGTTCTTC

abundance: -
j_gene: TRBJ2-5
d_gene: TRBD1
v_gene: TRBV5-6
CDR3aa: CASSTGTVKETQYF
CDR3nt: TGTGCCAGCAGCACCGGGACAGTTAAAGAGACCCAGTACTTC

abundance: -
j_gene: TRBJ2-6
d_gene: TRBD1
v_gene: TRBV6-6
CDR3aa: CASSLTGAGANVLTF
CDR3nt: TGTGCCAGCAGTCTCACAGGGGCTGGGGCCAACGTCCTGACTTTC

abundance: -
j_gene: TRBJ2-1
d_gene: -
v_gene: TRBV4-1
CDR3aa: CASSQPGTSYNEQFF
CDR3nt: TGCGCCAGCAGCCAACCCGGGACATCCTACAATGAGCAGTTCTTC

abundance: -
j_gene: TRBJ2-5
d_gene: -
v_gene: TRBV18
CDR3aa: CASSPGLRETQYF
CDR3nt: TGTGCCAGCTCACCAGGGTTGAGGGAGACCCAGTACTTC

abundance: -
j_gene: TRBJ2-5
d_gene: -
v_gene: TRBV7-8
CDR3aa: CASSIAERRWETQYF
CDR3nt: TGTGCCAGCAGCATAGCTGAAAGGAGGTGGGAGACCCAGTACTTC

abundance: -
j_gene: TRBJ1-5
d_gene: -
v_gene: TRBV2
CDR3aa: CASSERQLSWNQPQHF
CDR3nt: TGTGCCAGCAGTGAAAGACAACTTAGCTGGAATCAGCCCCAGCATTTT

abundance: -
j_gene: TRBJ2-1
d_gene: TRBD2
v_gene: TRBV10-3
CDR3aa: CAISELAGGLKDNEQFF
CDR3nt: TGTGCCATCAGTGAATTAGCGGGGGGCCTAAAAGACAATGAGCAGTTCTTC

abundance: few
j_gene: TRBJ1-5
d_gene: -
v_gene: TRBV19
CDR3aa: CASSAEGGNQPQHF
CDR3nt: TGTGCCAGTAGTGCGGAGGGAGGCAATCAGCCCCAGCATTTT

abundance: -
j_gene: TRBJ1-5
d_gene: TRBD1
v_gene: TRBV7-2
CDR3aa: CASSLRPTGNNQPQHF
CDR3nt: TGTGCCAGCAGCCTCAGGCCGACAGGGAACAATCAGCCCCAGCATTTT

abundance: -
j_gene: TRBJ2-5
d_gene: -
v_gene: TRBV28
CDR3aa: CASSLFSGGRETQYF
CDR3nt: TGTGCCAGCAGTTTATTTAGTGGGGGTCGGGAGACCCAGTACTTC

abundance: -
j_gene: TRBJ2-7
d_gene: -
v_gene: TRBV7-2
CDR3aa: CASSSQSGSGTYEQYF
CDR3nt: TGTGCCAGCAGCTCTCAGTCGGGTAGCGGAACCTACGAGCAGTACTTC

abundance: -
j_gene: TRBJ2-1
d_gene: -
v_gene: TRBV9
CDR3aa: CASSVAVAGGNEQFF
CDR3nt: TGTGCCAGCAGCGTAGCTGTCGCAGGAGGAAATGAGCAGTTCTTC

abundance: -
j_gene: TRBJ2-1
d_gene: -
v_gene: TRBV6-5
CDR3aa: CASKVLKTGEQFF
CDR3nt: TGTGCCAGCAAAGTTCTTAAGACTGGGGAGCAGTTCTTC

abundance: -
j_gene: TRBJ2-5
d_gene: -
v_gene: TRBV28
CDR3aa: CASRGRETQYF
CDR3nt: TGTGCCAGCAGGGGGAGGGAGACCCAGTACTTC

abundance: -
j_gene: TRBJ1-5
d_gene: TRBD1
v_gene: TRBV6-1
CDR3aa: CASAGTGGNQPQHF
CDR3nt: TGTGCCAGCGCCGGCACAGGGGGCAATCAGCCCCAGCATTTT

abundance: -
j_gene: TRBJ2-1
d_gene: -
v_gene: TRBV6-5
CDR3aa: CASSYLSSGPNEQFF
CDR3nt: TGTGCCAGCAGTTACCTCTCCTCGGGTCCCAATGAGCAGTTCTTC

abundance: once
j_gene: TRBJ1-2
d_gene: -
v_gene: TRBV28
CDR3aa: CASSSPPRRNGYTF
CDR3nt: TGTGCCAGCAGTTCTCCCCCCAGACGGAATGGCTACACCTTC

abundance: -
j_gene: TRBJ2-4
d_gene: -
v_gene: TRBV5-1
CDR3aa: CASSGQYNIQYF
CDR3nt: TGCGCCAGTTCAGGGCAGTATAACATTCAGTACTTC

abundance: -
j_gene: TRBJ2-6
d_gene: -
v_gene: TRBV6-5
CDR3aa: CASSYSFASGANVLTF
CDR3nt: TGTGCCAGCAGTTACTCGTTTGCCTCTGGGGCCAACGTCCTGACTTTC

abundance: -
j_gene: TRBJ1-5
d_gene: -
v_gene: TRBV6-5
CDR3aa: CASSYFPAQPQHF
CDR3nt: TGTGCCAGCAGTTACTTCCCCGCTCAGCCCCAGCATTTT

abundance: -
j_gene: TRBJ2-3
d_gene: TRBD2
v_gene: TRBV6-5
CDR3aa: CASSRLAGGTDTQYF
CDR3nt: TGTGCCAGCAGCCGACTAGCGGGGGGCACAGATACGCAGTATTTT

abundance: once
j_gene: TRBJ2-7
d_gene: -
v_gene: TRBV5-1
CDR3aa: CASSLGGAEQYF
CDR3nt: TGCGCCAGCAGCTTGGGGGGTGCCGAGCAGTACTTC

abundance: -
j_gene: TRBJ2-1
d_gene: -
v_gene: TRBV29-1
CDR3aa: CSVLQGTSSYNEQFF
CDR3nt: TGCAGCGTTCTACAGGGAACATCATCCTACAATGAGCAGTTCTTC

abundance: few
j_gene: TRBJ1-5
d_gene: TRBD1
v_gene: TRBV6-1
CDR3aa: CASTAFRGNQPQHF
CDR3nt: TGTGCCAGCACCGCGTTCAGGGGGAATCAGCCCCAGCATTTT

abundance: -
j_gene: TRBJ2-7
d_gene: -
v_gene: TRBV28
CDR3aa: CASSHTYEQYF
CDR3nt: TGTGCCAGCAGCCATACCTACGAGCAGTACTTC